Below, 9 T cell receptor beta chains from the same sample are listed, as sequenced in a study of control samples from healthy donors and cancer patients. Clones were sequenced by immunoSEQ multiplex PCR, and TCRdb holds only the in-frame ones, with some missing. The sample yields roughly 80,000 clones, 89% seen once. The sequenced sample was blood. These receptors originate from a man between 45 and 60 years old in good health.

This clone was detected only once. The genes are TRBV18 and TRBJ1-1, with 9 nucleotides matching TRBD1. V gave up 3 bases and J gave up 4 bases; unmatched junction bases: 9. CDR1 and CDR2 from the germline V gene are KGHSH and LQKENI. The CDR3 runs 16 residues. This CDR3 reads CASSPKSTGGSTEAFF. CDR3 nucleotide sequence: TGTGCCAGCTCACCCAAGTCGACAGGGGGGAGCACTGAAGCTTTCTTT.

This chain uses TRBV7-2 with TRBJ2-5; no definite D call. The V and J ends lost 1 base and 5 bases respectively, with 11 bases between them. The germline CDR1 and CDR2 sequences are SGHTA and FQGNSA. The CDR3 runs to 14 residues. The CDR3 coding sequence is TGTGCCAGCAGCTTAGATCGCAGGTTGGAGACCCAGTACTTC. Translating gives CASSLDRRLETQYF.

V gene TRBV7-9 combines with J gene TRBJ2-7, with 7 bases lining up with TRBD1. Germline V gene sequence: CDR1 SEHNR, CDR2 FQNEAQ (reference sequence). The ends lost 9 bases at V and 6 bases at J; junction bases unmatched: 8. This CDR3 is 12 amino acids long. The CDR3 is CASRQGGSEQYF. CDR3 nucleotides: TGTGCCAGTCGACAGGGTGGATCCGAGCAGTACTTC.

This chain joins TRBV27 and TRBJ2-2; TRBD1 matches at 8 bases. Germline CDR1 and CDR2: MNHEY and SMNVEV (reference sequence). After removal of 9 bases from V and 2 bases from J, the junction contained 8 bases not matched to a gene. CDR3 length: 15 residues. In DNA form, the CDR3 reads TGTGCCAGTAGTAGACAGGGGCGAAACACCGGGGAGCTGTTTTTT. Its protein is CASSRQGRNTGELFF.

The chain joins TRBV5-1 to TRBJ2-3, with D possibly being TRBD2 (6 bases). The CDR3 contains 15 residues. The V end lost 0 bases, the J end lost 2 bases, and 10 bases lay between the germline ends. Germline CDR1 reads SGHRS; CDR2 reads YFSETQ. The CDR3 DNA follows: TGCGCCAGCAGCTTGGTTGGGGGGAACACAGATACGCAGTATTTT. It specifies CASSLVGGNTDTQYF.

J is TRBJ2-1 and V is TRBV6-5, with D hard to call. V lost 6 bases and J lost 7, with 7 bases in between. The CDR3 length is 11 residues. Germline assignment: CDR1 MNHEY and CDR2 SVGAGI. CDR3: CASSLMNEQFF. DNA for the CDR3: TGTGCCAGCAGCCTCATGAATGAGCAGTTCTTC.

V is TRBV30 and J is TRBJ2-2, with 10 bases fitting TRBD1. The germline gives CDR1 GTSNPN, CDR2 SVGIG (reference sequence). V dropped 5 bases and J dropped 4; count of bases not matched to a gene: 4. The CDR3 runs 14 residues. CDR3 protein: CAWSGTGVTGELFF. The CDR3 coding sequence is TGTGCCTGGTCCGGGACAGGGGTCACCGGGGAGCTGTTTTTT.

The genes are TRBV6-5 and TRBJ1-2, with 9 bases aligning to TRBD1. The germline CDR1 and CDR2 sequences are MNHEY and SVGAGI. The CDR3 is 13 residues long. Unmatched junction bases numbered 7, after V lost 10 bases and J lost 4 bases. The CDR3 loop is CATVDRGAYGYTF. The CDR3 region has the DNA TGTGCCACCGTCGACAGGGGGGCCTATGGCTACACCTTC.

This chain connects TRBV7-9 to TRBJ2-7; 11 bases line up with TRBD2. The CDR3 is made up of 16 amino acids. The germline gives CDR1 SEHNR, CDR2 FQNEAQ (reference sequence). The V gene end was trimmed by 4 bases and the J gene end by 2 bases; junction bases not matched to a gene: 7. The CDR3 loop reads CASSSQTSGAAYEQYF. For the CDR3, the DNA is TGTGCCAGCAGCTCCCAGACTAGCGGGGCGGCCTACGAGCAGTACTTC.